These 11 T cell receptor beta chains originate from one sample sequenced in a study of T cell repertoires in cytomegalovirus infection. TCRdb independently ran MiXCR on the reads; one entry per CDR3 protein. In the table there are approximately 590,000 distinct CDR3 sequences, approximately 40% of which are singletons. Their cognate antigens are unknown. The sample here was cultured PBMCs, taken from culture after CMV antigen stimulation. All receptors come from a human donor in good health (CMV status not recorded). Some clones in this sample may be carry-over from other donors' samples.

The rearrangement links TRBV20-1 to TRBJ2-7, with no clear D. This CDR3 comprises 12 residues. The germline gives CDR1 DFQATT, CDR2 SNEGSKA (reference sequence). V lost 0 bases and J 6 bases, leaving 9 bases between the germline ends. DNA of the CDR3: TGCAGTGCTAGAGATCAGGTAGCCGAGCAGTACTTC. Translating it yields CSARDQVAEQYF.

This clonotype was observed a few times. In nucleotides, the CDR3 is TGTGCCAGCAGCTTTACCCCGACTCCCACAGGTGAGCAGTTCTTC. Protein sequence: CASSFTPTPTGEQFF. The chain combines TRBV7-2 with TRBJ2-1, with D tentatively TRBD1 (5 bases). Looked up from germline, CDR1 is SGHTA and CDR2 is FQGNSA. With 3 bases removed from V and 9 bases from J, the gap between germline ends came to 18 bases. CDR3 size: 15 residues.

The chain combines TRBV7-8 with TRBJ1-3, with D possibly being TRBD1 (5 bases). There are 13 residues in the CDR3. Trimming removed 8 bases from V and 3 bases from J, with 11 bases in between. The germline V gene has CDR1 SGHVS and CDR2 FQNEAQ. CDR3 sequence: CASGVGDGNTIYF. CDR3 DNA: TGTGCCAGCGGGGTGGGGGATGGAAACACCATATATTTT. The variable domain in full, completed from reference TRBV7-8 and TRBJ1-3, reads GAGVSQSPRYKVAKRGQDVALRCDPISGHVSLFWYQQALGQGPEFLTYFQNEAQLDKSGLPSDRFFAERPEGSVSTLKIQRTQQEDSAVYLCASGVGDGNTIYFGEGSWLTVV.

In this sample, this clonotype turned up a few times. The genes are TRBV12-3 or TRBV12-4 and TRBJ1-4; 9 nucleotides line up with TRBD1. This CDR3 comprises 16 residues. With 6 bases clipped from V and 8 bases from J, the junction kept 13 bases outside the gene matches. The CDR3 protein is CASRRGTGSVGEKLFF. The DNA for the CDR3 is TGTGCCAGCAGGAGAGGGACAGGGAGCGTCGGAGAAAAACTGTTTTTT.

This clonotype was seen more than once but under ten times. The chain carries TRBV7-8 and TRBJ2-7, with a tentative D call TRBD2 (7 bases). Germline loops: CDR1 SGHVS, CDR2 FQNEAQ. The V gene lost 7 bases and the J gene lost 2 bases, with 18 bases spanning the gap. There are 15 residues in the CDR3. CDR3 in DNA: TGTGCCAGCAACGGGGGGTGGGGACAAACCTACGAGCAGTACTTC. Translated: CASNGGWGQTYEQYF.

This clonotype has just a few counts. This chain connects TRBV7-8 to TRBJ1-2; TRBD1 aligns across 10 bases. The trim removed 4 bases at V and 7 bases at J, leaving 6 bases unmatched. Germline-derived CDR1 and CDR2 are SGHVS and FQNEAQ. CDR3 length: 14 amino acids. This CDR3 is CASSSRDRGSGYTF. DNA of the CDR3: TGTGCCAGCAGCTCACGGGACAGGGGCTCTGGCTACACCTTC.

V is TRBV28 and J is TRBJ2-1, with D tentatively TRBD2 (5 bases). The CDR3 is made up of 13 amino acids. V was trimmed by 5 bases and J by 5 bases, leaving 10 bases between them. From germline, CDR1 is MDHEN and CDR2 SYDVKM. The CDR3 protein is CASSPPSNNEQFF. The DNA for the CDR3 is TGTGCCAGCAGTCCCCCTAGCAACAATGAGCAGTTCTTC.

The chain uses TRBV20-1 and TRBJ1-2, with 7 bases lining up with TRBD1. V dropped 5 bases and J dropped 2; count of bases not matched to a gene: 14. Germline lookup yields CDR1 DFQATT and CDR2 SNEGSKA (reference sequence). The CDR3 is 16 amino acids. The CDR3 bases are TGCAGTGCTTCCCGGGACAGCATTTGGGGCAACTATGGCTACACCTTC. Residues: CSASRDSIWGNYGYTF.

The table lists this clonotype with a few counts. The chain joins TRBV6-1 to TRBJ2-5, with D hard to call. Germline V gene data show CDR1 as MNHNS and CDR2 as SASEGT. V was trimmed by 1 base and J by 9 bases, leaving 15 bases between them. The CDR3 consists of 14 residues. CDR3 amino acids: CASSEGAHPEPQYF. CDR3 nucleotides: TGTGCCAGCAGTGAAGGGGCCCATCCGGAGCCCCAGTACTTC.

This clonotype was observed once. The chain couples TRBV5-4 to TRBJ1-6, with D maybe TRBD1 (5 bases). Germline values: CDR1 SGHNT, CDR2 YYREEE (reference sequence). Trimming took 0 bases from V and 7 from J, leaving 11 bases between them. The CDR3 runs to 15 residues. The chain's CDR3 is CASSLVAGRNSPLHF. The CDR3 bases are TGTGCCAGCAGCTTGGTGGCAGGGCGGAATTCACCCCTCCACTTT.

This chain links TRBV11-2 with TRBJ2-1, with 11 bases lining up with TRBD2. The CDR3 has 20 residues. The V gene end was trimmed by 4 bases and the J gene end by 4 bases; junction bases not matched to a gene: 18. In germline, CDR1 is SGHAT, CDR2 FQNNGV. CDR3 region: CASSSGHTNWGLAVYNEQFF. The CDR3 bases are TGTGCCAGCAGCTCCGGACATACGAACTGGGGACTAGCGGTTTACAATGAGCAGTTCTTC.